This T cell receptor (beta chain) was observed in a study of identical twins. V lost 0 bases and J lost 5; bases outside the gene matches: 7. CDR3 length: 17 amino acids. CDR1 and CDR2 (germline): SGHRS, YFSETQ. Each cDNA held unique molecular identifiers, and template switching gave it a universal primer site. Each CDR3 protein gets one entry after TCRdb re-called the 5' RACE reads with MiXCR. Among some 560,000 distinct CDR3 sequences listed, 9.6% were seen once. This clonotype was observed a handful of times. Separately, the same data were catalogued under a study of yellow fever vaccine responses in identical twins.

The clonotype originates from a woman younger than 30 in good health. V usage is TRBV5-1 and J usage is TRBJ1-6; 8 bases agree with TRBD1. Sequenced: PBMCs. The CDR3 DNA reads as TGCGCCAGCAGCTTGGACTACGCGGGACAGGATAATTCACCCCTCCACTTT. Its translation: CASSLDYAGQDNSPLHF.